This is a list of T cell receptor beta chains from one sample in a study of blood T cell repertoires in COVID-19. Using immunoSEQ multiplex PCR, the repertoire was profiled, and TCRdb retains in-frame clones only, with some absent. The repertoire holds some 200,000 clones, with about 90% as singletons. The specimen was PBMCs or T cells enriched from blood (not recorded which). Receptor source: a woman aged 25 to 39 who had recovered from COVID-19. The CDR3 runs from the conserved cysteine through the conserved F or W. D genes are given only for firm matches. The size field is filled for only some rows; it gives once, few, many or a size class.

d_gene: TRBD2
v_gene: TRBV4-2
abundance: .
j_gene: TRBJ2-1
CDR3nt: TGTGCCAGCAGCCAAGAGGGCGGGAGGGCCCTGGATGAGCAGTTCTTC
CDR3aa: CASSQEGGRALDEQFF

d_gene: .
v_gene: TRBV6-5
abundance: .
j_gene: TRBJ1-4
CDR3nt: TGTGCCAGCAGGGCAGGGAGGCACGAAAAACTGTTTTTT
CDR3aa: CASRAGRHEKLFF

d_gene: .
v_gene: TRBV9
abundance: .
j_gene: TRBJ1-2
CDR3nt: TGTGCCAGCAGCGCTCCGGACAGATATGGCTACACCTTC
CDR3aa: CASSAPDRYGYTF

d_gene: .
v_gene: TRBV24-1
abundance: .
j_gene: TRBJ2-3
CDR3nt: TGTGCCACCAGTGATTCTAACGGGCTAGCAGATAGCACAGATACGCAGTATTTT
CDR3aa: CATSDSNGLADSTDTQYF

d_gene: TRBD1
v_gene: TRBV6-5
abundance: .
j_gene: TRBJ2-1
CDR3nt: TGTGCCAGCAGCCGTCGACAGGGTATCAACAATGAGCAGTTCTTC
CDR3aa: CASSRRQGINNEQFF

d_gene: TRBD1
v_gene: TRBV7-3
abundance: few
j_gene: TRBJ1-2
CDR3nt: TGTGCCAGCAGCTTAAGGGGACAGGGGGGAGGCTACACCTTC
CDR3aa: CASSLRGQGGGYTF

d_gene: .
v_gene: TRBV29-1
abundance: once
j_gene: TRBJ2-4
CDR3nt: TGCAGCGTTAGCTCCGGGAGCGCAAACATTCAGTACTTC
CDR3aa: CSVSSGSANIQYF

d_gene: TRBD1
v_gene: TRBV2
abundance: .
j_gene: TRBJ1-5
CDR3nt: TGTGCCAGCAGTGGGACAGGGGGCTACCAGCCCCAGCATTTT
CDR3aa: CASSGTGGYQPQHF

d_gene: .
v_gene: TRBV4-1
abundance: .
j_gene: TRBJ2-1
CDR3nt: TGCGCCAGCAGCCAAGAGACAGGCAGGGTGTCCCGGTTCTTC
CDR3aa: CASSQETGRVSRFF

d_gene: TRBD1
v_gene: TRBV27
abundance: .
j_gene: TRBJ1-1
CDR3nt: TGTGCCAGCAGTCTCCTCCCGGGACAGAGTCTAGAGACTGAAGCTTTCTTT
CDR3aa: CASSLLPGQSLETEAFF

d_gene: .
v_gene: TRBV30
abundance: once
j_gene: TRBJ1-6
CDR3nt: TGTGCCTGGAGTGTTGGGGGGATCTCCTATAATTCACCCCTCCACTTT
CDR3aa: CAWSVGGISYNSPLHF

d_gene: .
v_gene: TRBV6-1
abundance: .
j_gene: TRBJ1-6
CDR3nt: TGTGCCAGCAGTGAAGATCAGGGTGATGGTTGGACACCCCTCCACTTT
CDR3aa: CASSEDQGDGWTPLHF

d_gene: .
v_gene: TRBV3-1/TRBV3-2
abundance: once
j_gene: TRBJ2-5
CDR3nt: TGTGCCAGCAGCCAAGGGATGGGGGGAGAGACCCAGTACTTC
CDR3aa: CASSQGMGGETQYF

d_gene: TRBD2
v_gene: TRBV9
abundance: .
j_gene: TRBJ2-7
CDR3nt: TGTGCCAGCAGCGGGGACGGCGGGAGAAGCTACGAGCAGTACTTC
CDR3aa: CASSGDGGRSYEQYF

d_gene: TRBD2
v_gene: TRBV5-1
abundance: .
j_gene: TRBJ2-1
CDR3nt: TGCGCCAGCAGCCCACTGGTAGGCGGGGGGGCCTCGGATGAGCAGTTCTTC
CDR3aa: CASSPLVGGGASDEQFF

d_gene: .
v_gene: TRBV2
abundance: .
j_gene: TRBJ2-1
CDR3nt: TGTGCCAGCAGTGAAACAGGGATCAGGTCGAATGAGCAGTTCTTC
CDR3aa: CASSETGIRSNEQFF

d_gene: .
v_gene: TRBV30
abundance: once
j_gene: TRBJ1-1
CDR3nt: TGTGCCTGTTCCCAGGGCGCGAACACTGAAGCTTTCTTT
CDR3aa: CACSQGANTEAFF

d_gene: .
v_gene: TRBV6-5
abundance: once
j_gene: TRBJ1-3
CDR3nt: TGTGCCAGCAGTTACTTTCCGGGTCCTGGAAACACCATATATTTT
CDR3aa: CASSYFPGPGNTIYF

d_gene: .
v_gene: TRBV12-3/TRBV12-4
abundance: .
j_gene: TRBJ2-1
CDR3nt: TGTGCCAGCAGTGCGACACTGTACAATGAGCAGTTCTTC
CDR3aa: CASSATLYNEQFF

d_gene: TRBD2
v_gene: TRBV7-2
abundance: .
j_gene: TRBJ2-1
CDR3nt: TGTGCCAGCAGCTCCGGACTAGCTTTGTCTAGAGAGCAGTTCTTC
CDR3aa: CASSSGLALSREQFF

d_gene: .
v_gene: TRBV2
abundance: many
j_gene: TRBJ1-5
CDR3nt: TGTGCCAGCAGTGAGACCTTCCGAGGGAATCAGCCCCAGCATTTT
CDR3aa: CASSETFRGNQPQHF

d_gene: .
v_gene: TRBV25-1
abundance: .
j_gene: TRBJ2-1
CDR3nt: TGTGCCAGCAGTGATCCGGCGCGACTCTCCTACAATGAGCAGTTCTTC
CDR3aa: CASSDPARLSYNEQFF

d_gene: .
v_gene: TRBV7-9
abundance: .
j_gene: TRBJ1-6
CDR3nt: TGTGCCAGCAGCTTAGCCGGGATCTATAATTCACCCCTCCACTTT
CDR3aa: CASSLAGIYNSPLHF

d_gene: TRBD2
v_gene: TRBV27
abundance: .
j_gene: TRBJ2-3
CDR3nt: TGTGCCAGCAGTCGCGTTAGCGGGAACACAGATACGCAGTATTTT
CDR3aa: CASSRVSGNTDTQYF

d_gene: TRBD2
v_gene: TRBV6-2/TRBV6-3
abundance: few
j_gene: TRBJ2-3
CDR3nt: TGTGCCAGCAGCGAACAACTAGCGGACACAGATACGCAGTATTTT
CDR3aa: CASSEQLADTDTQYF

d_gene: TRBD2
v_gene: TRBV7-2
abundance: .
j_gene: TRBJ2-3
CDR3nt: TGTGCCAGCAGCTCGCTAGCGGACACAGATACGCAGTATTTT
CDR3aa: CASSSLADTDTQYF

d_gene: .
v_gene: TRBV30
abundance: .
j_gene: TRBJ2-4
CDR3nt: TGTGCGGCGACGTGGAGACTGGAGGCCAAAAACATTCAGTACTTC
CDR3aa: CAATWRLEAKNIQYF

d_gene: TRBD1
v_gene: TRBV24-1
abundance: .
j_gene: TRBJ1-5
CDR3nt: TGTGCCACCAGTGATTCCAGGGGGCCGAGCAATCAGCCCCAGCATTTT
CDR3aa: CATSDSRGPSNQPQHF

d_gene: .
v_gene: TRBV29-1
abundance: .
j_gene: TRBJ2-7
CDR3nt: TGCAGCGTTGTTTTGCTAGCAAGGCCCTACGAGCAGTACTTC
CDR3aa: CSVVLLARPYEQYF

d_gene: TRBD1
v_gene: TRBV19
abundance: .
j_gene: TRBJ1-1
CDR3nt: TGTGCCAGTAGAGCCCCGGGACAGGGGAACACTGAAGCTTTCTTT
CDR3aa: CASRAPGQGNTEAFF

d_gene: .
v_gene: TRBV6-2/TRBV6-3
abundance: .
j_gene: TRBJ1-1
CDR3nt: TGTGCCAGCAGCAGGGGTAACACTGAAGCTTTCTTT
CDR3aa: CASSRGNTEAFF

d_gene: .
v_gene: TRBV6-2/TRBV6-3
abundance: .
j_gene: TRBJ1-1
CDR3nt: TGTGCCAGCAGCATAAACACTGAAGCTTTCTTT
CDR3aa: CASSINTEAFF

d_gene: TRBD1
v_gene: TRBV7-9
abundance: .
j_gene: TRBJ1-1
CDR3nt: TGTGCCAGCCAACAGGGGGGTAGGGACACTGAAGCTTTCTTT
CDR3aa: CASQQGGRDTEAFF

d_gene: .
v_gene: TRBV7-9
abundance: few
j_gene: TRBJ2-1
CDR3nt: TGTGCCAGCAGCTTAGTTCCCTTAGCTGGGTCGCAGTTCTTC
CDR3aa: CASSLVPLAGSQFF

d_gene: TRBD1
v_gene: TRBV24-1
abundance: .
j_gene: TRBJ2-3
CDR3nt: TGTGCCACCAGTGACGTCCCCCGGACAGGGGGCTGGTATACGCAGTATTTT
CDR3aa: CATSDVPRTGGWYTQYF

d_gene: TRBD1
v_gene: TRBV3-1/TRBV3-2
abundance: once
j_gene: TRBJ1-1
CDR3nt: TGTGCCAGCAGCCAATGGACAGGGGAAGGGACTGAAGCTTTCTTT
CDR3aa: CASSQWTGEGTEAFF

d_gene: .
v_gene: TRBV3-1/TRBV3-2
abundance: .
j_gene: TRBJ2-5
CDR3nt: TGTGCCAGCAGCCAAGAAGGCTTGGGGCGCGAGACCCAGTACTTC
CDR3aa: CASSQEGLGRETQYF

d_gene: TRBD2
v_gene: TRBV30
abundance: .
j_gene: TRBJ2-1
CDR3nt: TGTGCCTGGAGTACAACTAGCGGGGGGGCTTGGGATGAGCAGTTCTTC
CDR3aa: CAWSTTSGGAWDEQFF

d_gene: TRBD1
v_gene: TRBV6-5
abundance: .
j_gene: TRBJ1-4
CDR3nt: TGTGCCAGCAGGGGACAGGGTAATGAAAAACTGTTTTTT
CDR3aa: CASRGQGNEKLFF

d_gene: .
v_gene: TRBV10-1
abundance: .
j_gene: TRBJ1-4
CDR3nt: TGCGCCAGCAGTGTTGGGGACACACGGGAAAAACTGTTTTTT
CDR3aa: CASSVGDTREKLFF

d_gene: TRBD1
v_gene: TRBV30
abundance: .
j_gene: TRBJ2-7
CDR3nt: TGTGCCATGGTCCAAGGGCGAACAGGGGGCTACGAGCAGTACTTC
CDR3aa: CAMVQGRTGGYEQYF

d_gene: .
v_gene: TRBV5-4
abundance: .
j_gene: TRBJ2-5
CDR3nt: TGTGCCAGCAGCTCGCGACGGAGCCAAGAGACCCAGTACTTC
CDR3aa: CASSSRRSQETQYF

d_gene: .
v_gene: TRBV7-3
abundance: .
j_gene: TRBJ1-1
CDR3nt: TGTGCCAGCAGCTTAATCCCCAGGGATAATGAAGCTTTCTTT
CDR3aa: CASSLIPRDNEAFF

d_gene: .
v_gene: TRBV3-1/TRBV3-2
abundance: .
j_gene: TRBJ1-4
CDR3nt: TGTGCCAGCAGCCAAGAGTGGAGGGGCGCAACTAATGAAAAACTGTTTTTT
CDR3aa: CASSQEWRGATNEKLFF

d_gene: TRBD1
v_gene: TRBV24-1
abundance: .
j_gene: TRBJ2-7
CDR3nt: TGTGCCACCAGTGATGGCCAGGGGGTCCTTACCTACGAGCAGTACTTC
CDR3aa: CATSDGQGVLTYEQYF

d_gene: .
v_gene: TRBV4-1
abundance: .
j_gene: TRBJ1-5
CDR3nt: TGCGCCAGCAGCCAAGATCCCGCGGGAAATCAGCCCCAGCATTTT
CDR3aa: CASSQDPAGNQPQHF

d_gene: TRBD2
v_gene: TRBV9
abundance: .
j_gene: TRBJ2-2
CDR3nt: TGTGCCAGCAGCGTAGCCGAGACTAGCGGATACACCGGGGAGCTGTTTTTT
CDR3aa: CASSVAETSGYTGELFF

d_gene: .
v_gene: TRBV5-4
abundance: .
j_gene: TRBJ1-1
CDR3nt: TGTGCCAGCAGCTTGGCCTTCGACACTGAAGCTTTCTTT
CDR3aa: CASSLAFDTEAFF

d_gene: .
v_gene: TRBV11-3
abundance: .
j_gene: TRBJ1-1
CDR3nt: TGTGCCAGCAGCCGCAGGAACACTGAAGCTTTCTTT
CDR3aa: CASSRRNTEAFF

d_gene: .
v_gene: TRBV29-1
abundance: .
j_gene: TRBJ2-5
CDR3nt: TGCAGCGTTGATCAGGGGCGGGAGACCCAGTACTTC
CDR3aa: CSVDQGRETQYF

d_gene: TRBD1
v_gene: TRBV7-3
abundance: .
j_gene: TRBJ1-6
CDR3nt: TGTGCCAGCAGCGCGACAGGGTGGGATTCACCCCTCCACTTT
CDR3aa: CASSATGWDSPLHF

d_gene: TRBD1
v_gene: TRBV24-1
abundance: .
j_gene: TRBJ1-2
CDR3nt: TGTGCCACCAGTGGGGGACAGGGGAACTATGGCTACACCTTC
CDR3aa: CATSGGQGNYGYTF